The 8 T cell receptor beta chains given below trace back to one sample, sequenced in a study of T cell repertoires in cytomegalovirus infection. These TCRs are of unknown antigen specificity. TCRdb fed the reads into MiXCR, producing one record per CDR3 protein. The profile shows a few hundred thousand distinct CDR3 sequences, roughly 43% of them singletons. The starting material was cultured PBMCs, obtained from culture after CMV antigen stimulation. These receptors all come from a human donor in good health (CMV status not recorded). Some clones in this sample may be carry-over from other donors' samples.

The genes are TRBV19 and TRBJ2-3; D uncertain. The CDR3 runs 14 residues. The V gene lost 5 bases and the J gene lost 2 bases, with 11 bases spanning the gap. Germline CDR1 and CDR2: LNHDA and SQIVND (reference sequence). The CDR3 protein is CASSWAENTDTQYF. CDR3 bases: TGTGCCAGTAGTTGGGCGGAAAACACAGATACGCAGTATTTT.

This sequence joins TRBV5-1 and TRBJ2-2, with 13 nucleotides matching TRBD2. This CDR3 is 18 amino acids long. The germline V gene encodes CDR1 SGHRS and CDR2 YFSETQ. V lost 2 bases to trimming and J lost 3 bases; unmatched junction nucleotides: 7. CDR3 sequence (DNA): TGCGCCAGCAGCTTTCAGGGACTAGCGGGGTTCGACACCGGGGAGCTGTTTTTT. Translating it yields CASSFQGLAGFDTGELFF.

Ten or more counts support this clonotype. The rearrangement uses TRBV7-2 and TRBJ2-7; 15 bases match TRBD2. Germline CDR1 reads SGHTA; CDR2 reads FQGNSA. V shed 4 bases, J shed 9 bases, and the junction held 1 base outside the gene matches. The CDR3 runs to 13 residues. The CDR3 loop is CASSWTSGRGQYF. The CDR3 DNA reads TGTGCCAGCAGCTGGACTAGCGGGAGGGGGCAGTACTTC.

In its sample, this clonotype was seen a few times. As DNA, the CDR3 is TGCGCCAGCAGTGGGGGACTAGTTCCAGATACGCAGTATTTT. Translation: CASSGGLVPDTQYF. The chain is built from TRBV10-1 and TRBJ2-3, with 8 positions matching TRBD2. Germline assignment: CDR1 WNHNN and CDR2 SYGVQD (reference sequence). This CDR3 is 14 amino acids long. V was clipped by 4 bases and J by 4 bases; unmatched bases: 4.

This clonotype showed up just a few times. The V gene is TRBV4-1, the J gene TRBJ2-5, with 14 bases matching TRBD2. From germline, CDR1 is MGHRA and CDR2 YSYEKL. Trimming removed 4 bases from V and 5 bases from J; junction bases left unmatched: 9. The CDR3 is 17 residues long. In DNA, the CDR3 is TGCGCCAGCAGCCGCGGGACTAGCGGGAGTAGTAGGGAGACCCAGTACTTC. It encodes CASSRGTSGSSRETQYF.

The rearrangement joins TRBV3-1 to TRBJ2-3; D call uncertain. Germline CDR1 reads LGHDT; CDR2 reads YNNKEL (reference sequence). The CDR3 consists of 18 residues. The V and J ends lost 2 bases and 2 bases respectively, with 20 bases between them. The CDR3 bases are TGTGCCAGCAGCCAATATCATGGGGATGGCCGAAACACAGATACGCAGTATTTT. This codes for CASSQYHGDGRNTDTQYF.

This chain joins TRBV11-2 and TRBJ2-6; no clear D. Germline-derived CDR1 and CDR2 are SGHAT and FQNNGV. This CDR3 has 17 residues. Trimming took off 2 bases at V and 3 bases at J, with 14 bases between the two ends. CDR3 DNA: TGTGCCAGCAGCTTAAGGCCTAGGGAATTTGGGGCCAACGTCCTGACTTTC. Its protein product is CASSLRPREFGANVLTF.

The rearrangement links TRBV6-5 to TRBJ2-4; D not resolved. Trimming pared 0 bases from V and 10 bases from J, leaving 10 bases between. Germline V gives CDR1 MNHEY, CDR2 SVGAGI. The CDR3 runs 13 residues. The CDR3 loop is CASSYSIRQIQYF. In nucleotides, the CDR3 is TGTGCCAGCAGTTACTCCATTCGCCAGATTCAGTACTTC.